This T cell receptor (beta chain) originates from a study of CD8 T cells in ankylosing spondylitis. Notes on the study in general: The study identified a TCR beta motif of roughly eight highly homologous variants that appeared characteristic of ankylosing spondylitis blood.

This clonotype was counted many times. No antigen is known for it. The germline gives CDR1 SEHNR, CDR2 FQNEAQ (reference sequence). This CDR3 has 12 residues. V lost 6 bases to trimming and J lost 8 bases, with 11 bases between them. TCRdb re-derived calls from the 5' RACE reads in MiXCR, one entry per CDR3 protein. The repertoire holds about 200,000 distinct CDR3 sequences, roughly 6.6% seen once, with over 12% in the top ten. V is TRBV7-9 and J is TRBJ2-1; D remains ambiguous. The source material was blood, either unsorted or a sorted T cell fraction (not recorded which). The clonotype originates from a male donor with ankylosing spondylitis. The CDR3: CASRALPDEQFF. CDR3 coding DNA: TGTGCCAGCAGAGCCCTACCAGATGAGCAGTTCTTC.